This TCR beta chain is from a study of cytomegalovirus exposure and HLA in healthy donors. The PCR contained 60 Vbeta and 13 Jbeta primers. The protocol was immunoSEQ multiplex PCR, while the TCRdb copy is restricted to in-frame clones and leaves out a portion. This sample yields under 200,000 clones, of which 75% to 90% are seen a single time; around 0.31% belongs to the top ten. Germline V CDR1 and CDR2: SGHRS, YFSETQ. The V end lost 3 bases, the J end lost 0 bases, and 10 bases lay between the germline ends. There are 14 residues in the CDR3. The sample was PBMCs. The genes are TRBV5-1 and TRBJ2-7; D perhaps matches TRBD2 (6 bases). The clonotype originates from a woman aged 25 to 39 in good health and CMV-seronegative. The CDR3 is CASSSGLSSYEQYF. CDR3 bases: TGCGCCAGCAGCTCGGGACTGAGCTCCTACGAGCAGTACTTC.